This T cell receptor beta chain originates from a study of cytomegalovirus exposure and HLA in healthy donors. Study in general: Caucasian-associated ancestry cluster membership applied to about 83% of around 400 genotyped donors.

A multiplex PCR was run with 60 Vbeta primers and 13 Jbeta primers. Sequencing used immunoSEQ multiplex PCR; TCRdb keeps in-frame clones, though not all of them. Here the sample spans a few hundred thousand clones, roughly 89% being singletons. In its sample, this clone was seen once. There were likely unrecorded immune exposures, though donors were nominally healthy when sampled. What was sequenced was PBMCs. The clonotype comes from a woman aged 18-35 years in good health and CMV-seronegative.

CDR3 region: CASSHAGGGKETQYF. The CDR3 DNA reads as TGCGCCAGCAGCCACGCGGGGGGGGGAAAGGAGACCCAGTACTTC. The V and J genes are TRBV4-1 and TRBJ2-5; 9 bases are a match to TRBD2. CDR1 MGHRA and CDR2 YSYEKL come from the germline V gene. The V and J ends lost 3 bases and 5 bases, in that order; junction bases with no gene match: 7. The length of the CDR3 is 15 residues.